This TCR beta chain was sequenced during a study of identical twins. This clonotype was detected ten times or more. In TCRdb, the 5' RACE reads were re-called with MiXCR into one record per CDR3 protein. The sample consists of approximately 630,000 distinct CDR3 sequences, roughly 7.1% of them appearing once. The CDR3 extends over 15 amino acids. Germline lookup yields CDR1 SQVTM and CDR2 ANQGSEA. Trimming removed 4 bases from V and 5 bases from J, with 20 bases in between. These sequences were also reported in another study, on yellow fever vaccine responses in identical twins.

The material sequenced was PBMCs. The source is a woman under 30 in good health. The chain employs TRBV29-1 and TRBJ1-2; D possibly corresponds to TRBD1 (5 bases). The CDR3 DNA follows: TGCAGCGTTGTGGTCCCACGCGTTGGGGGATATGGCTACACCTTC. It codes for CSVVVPRVGGYGYTF.